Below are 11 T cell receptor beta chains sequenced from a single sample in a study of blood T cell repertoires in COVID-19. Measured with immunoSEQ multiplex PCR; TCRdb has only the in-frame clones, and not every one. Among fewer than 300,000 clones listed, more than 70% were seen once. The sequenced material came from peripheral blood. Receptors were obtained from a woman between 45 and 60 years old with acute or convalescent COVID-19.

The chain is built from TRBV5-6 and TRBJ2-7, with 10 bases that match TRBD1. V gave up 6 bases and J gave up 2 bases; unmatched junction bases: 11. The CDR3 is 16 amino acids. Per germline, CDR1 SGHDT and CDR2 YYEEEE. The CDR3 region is CASTIVGDRGPYEQYF. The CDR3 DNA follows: TGTGCCAGCACTATCGTGGGGGACAGGGGACCCTACGAGCAGTACTTC.

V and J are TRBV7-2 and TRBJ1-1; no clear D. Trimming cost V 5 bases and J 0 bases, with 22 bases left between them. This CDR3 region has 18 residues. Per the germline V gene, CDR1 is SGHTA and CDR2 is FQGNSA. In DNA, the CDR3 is TGTGCCAGCAGCCCCAGGCACTGGGCCGACAAATTGAACACTGAAGCTTTCTTT. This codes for CASSPRHWADKLNTEAFF.

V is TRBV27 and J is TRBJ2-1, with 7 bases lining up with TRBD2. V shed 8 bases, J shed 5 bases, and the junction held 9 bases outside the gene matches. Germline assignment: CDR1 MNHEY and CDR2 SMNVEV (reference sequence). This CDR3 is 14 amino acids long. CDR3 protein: CASEGLWVDNEQFF. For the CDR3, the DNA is TGTGCCAGCGAGGGACTATGGGTAGACAATGAGCAGTTCTTC.

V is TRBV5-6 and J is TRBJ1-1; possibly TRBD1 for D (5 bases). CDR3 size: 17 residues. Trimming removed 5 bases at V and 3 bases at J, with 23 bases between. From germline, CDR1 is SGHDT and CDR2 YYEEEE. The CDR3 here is CASSPYAGINIYTEAFF. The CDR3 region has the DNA TGTGCCAGCAGTCCTTATGCAGGGATTAATATTTACACTGAAGCTTTCTTT.

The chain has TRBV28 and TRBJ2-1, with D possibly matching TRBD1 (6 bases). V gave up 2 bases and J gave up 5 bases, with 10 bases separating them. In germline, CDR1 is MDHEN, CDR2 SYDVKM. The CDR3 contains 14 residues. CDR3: CASSLTGSDNEQFF. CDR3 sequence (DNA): TGTGCCAGCAGTTTAACAGGGTCAGACAATGAGCAGTTCTTC.

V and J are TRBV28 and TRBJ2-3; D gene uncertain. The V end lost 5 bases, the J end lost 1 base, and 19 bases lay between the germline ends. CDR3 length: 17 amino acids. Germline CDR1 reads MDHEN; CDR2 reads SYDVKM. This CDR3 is CASSPWRERRGTDTQYF. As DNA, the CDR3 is TGTGCCAGCAGTCCTTGGAGAGAACGACGAGGCACAGATACGCAGTATTTT.

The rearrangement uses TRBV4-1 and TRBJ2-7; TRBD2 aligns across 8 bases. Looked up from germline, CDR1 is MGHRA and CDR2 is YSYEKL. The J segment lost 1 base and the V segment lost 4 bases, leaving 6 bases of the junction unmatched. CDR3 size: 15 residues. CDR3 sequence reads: CASSPTAGESYEQYF. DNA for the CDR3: TGCGCCAGCAGCCCAACAGCGGGAGAGTCCTACGAGCAGTACTTC.

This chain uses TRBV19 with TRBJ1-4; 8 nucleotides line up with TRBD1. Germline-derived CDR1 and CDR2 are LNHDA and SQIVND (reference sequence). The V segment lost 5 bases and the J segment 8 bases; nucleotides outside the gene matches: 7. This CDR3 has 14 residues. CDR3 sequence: CASSVDRGKEKLFF. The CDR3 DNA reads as TGTGCCAGTAGTGTCGACAGGGGAAAAGAAAAACTGTTTTTT.

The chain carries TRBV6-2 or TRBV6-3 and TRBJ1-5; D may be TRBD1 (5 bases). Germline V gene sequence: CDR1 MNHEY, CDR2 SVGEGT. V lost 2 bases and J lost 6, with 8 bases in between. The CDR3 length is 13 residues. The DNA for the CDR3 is TGTGCCAGCAGTTACGACAGCCCTCAGCCCCAGCATTTT. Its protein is CASSYDSPQPQHF.

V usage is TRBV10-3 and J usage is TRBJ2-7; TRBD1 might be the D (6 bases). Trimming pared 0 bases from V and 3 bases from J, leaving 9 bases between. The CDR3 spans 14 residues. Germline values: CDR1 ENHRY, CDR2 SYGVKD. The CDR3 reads CAISESPGDYEQYF. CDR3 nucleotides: TGTGCCATCAGTGAGTCGCCAGGGGACTACGAGCAGTACTTC.

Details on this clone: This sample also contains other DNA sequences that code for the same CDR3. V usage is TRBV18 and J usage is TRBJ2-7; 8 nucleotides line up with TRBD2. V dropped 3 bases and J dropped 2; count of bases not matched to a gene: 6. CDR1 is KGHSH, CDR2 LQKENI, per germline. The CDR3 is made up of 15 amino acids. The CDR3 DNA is TGTGCCAGCTCACCGCCCGGGACTAGGGCCTACGAGCAGTACTTC. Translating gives CASSPPGTRAYEQYF.